This is a list of T cell receptor beta chains from one sample in a study of cytomegalovirus exposure and HLA in healthy donors. TCRdb's copy holds only in-frame clones and misses some; the assay was immunoSEQ multiplex PCR. The sample lists about 150,000 clones; approximately 80% were seen once. The specimen was PBMCs. These receptors came from a woman aged 18-29 years in good health and CMV-seronegative. CDR3s include the opening cysteine and the closing phenylalanine or tryptophan. Fields, in order: CDR3 DNA, CDR3 protein, clone size, J gene, D gene, V gene. D genes are given only for firm matches. Size values are once, few and many counts, or a class for expanded clones, and some rows have none.

TGTGCCAGCAGTTACTCGGACAGGTTCCAAGAGACCCAGTACTTC,CASSYSDRFQETQYF,NA,TRBJ2-5,TRBD1,TRBV6-5
TGTGCCAGCAGCTCCTACAGCTCTGGGGCCAACGTCCTGACTTTC,CASSSYSSGANVLTF,once,TRBJ2-6,NA,TRBV7-6
TGTTCCAGCAGCTTAGCGCGAGGACAGGTTTGGTCGGCCGGGGAGCTGTTTTTT,CSSSLARGQVWSAGELFF,NA,TRBJ2-2,TRBD1,TRBV7-9
TGTGCCAGCAGCCAAGATGAGAGAGGGGGGGCCGGTGAGCAGTTCTTC,CASSQDERGGAGEQFF,NA,TRBJ2-1,NA,TRBV4-2
TGTGCCAGCAGTCCCTTGAGTGGACTGGGTCTTCGGAATGAGCAGTTCTTC,CASSPLSGLGLRNEQFF,NA,TRBJ2-1,NA,TRBV2
TGCAGCGCGGGACAGGGTAACTACGAGCAGTACTTC,CSAGQGNYEQYF,NA,TRBJ2-7,TRBD1,TRBV29-1
TGTGCCAGTAGTATGGCCGTCCCGGGACTAGCGGGGGCCCCAGTTACGCAGTATTTT,CASSMAVPGLAGAPVTQYF,NA,TRBJ2-3,TRBD2,TRBV19
TGTGCCAGCTCACCACTAGACAGGGAGGACGAAAAACTGTTTTTT,CASSPLDREDEKLFF,NA,TRBJ1-4,TRBD1,TRBV18
TGTGCCACCAGCAGAGTTGACAGGGAGACAGGTGGCTACACCTTC,CATSRVDRETGGYTF,NA,TRBJ1-2,TRBD1,TRBV15
TGTGCCAGCAGCTTTCCTACAGGGCCAGGTAACGGCTACACCTTC,CASSFPTGPGNGYTF,NA,TRBJ1-2,NA,TRBV7-9
TGTGCCAGCAGTTTATACCGGGTCACTGAAGCTTTCTTT,CASSLYRVTEAFF,NA,TRBJ1-1,NA,TRBV27
TGTGCCAGCAGCTACGACAGCACAGTCAACTATGGCTACACCTTC,CASSYDSTVNYGYTF,NA,TRBJ1-2,NA,TRBV11-1
TGTGCCTGGAGTGTACAAATGGGCCGAAATGAGCAGTTCTTC,CAWSVQMGRNEQFF,NA,TRBJ2-1,NA,TRBV30
TGTGCCAGCAGTTTACTAGGGGGGGATCAGCCCCAGCATTTT,CASSLLGGDQPQHF,NA,TRBJ1-5,NA,TRBV28
TGTGCCAGCAGCTTGATAGGGGACAACTACAATGAGCAGTTCTTC,CASSLIGDNYNEQFF,NA,TRBJ2-1,NA,TRBV5-8
TGCGCCAGCAGTGGGAAAAGCAGGGGACCCCTCAATGAGCAGTTCTTC,CASSGKSRGPLNEQFF,NA,TRBJ2-1,NA,TRBV10-1
TGCGCCAGCAGCTTGTACCTCACAGGAAGCAACACTGAAGCTTTCTTT,CASSLYLTGSNTEAFF,NA,TRBJ1-1,NA,TRBV5-1
TGTGCCACCAGCAGAGAAGGGAGGGCAGTAAAAGGAAACACCATATATTTT,CATSREGRAVKGNTIYF,NA,TRBJ1-3,NA,TRBV15
TGTGCCAGCAGTCCCCGCGGGACAGGGACTTTCTTT,CASSPRGTGTFF,once,TRBJ1-1,TRBD1,TRBV7-9
TGCAGCGTCGGGGGGAGACAGTCTCTTGAAGCTTTCTTT,CSVGGRQSLEAFF,NA,TRBJ1-1,NA,TRBV29-1
TGTGCCAGCAGGGGAGAAGGACAGTCTATACTAGTCACCTTC,CASRGEGQSILVTF,NA,TRBJ1-2,NA,TRBV28
TGCGCCAGCAGTGTTGTAGCGGGGGTGGAAGGCGGTGACATTCAGTACTTC,CASSVVAGVEGGDIQYF,NA,TRBJ2-4,TRBD2,TRBV10-2
TGTGCCAGCAGCTTGGGGGGAACCATCAGAGCTGAAGCTTTCTTT,CASSLGGTIRAEAFF,NA,TRBJ1-1,NA,TRBV7-2
TGTGCCAGCAGCCAAGATCCTAGCGGGGGGGCCTACGAGCAGTACTTC,CASSQDPSGGAYEQYF,few,TRBJ2-7,TRBD2,TRBV4-2
TGTGCCACCAGCAGGGGGGGTGCCTTCCAGCCGTTCAATGAGCAGTTCTTC,CATSRGGAFQPFNEQFF,NA,TRBJ2-1,NA,TRBV15
TGTGCCAGCAGCCAAGATGAGGTAGCTGGAAACACCATATATTTT,CASSQDEVAGNTIYF,NA,TRBJ1-3,NA,TRBV4-2
TGTGCCAGCAGTCGGACAGGGATTATGGACGGGGAGCTGTTTTTT,CASSRTGIMDGELFF,NA,TRBJ2-2,TRBD1,TRBV27
TGTGCCAGCAGTGAAAAGACAGGGGGGCCGACTGGCTACACCTTC,CASSEKTGGPTGYTF,NA,TRBJ1-2,TRBD1,TRBV2
TGCGCCAGCAGCCTAGGACAGGGGGCATGGAATTCACCCCTCCACTTT,CASSLGQGAWNSPLHF,NA,TRBJ1-6,TRBD1,TRBV23-1
TGTGCCAGCATCGAGGCGGGGTCTGGAAACACCATATATTTT,CASIEAGSGNTIYF,NA,TRBJ1-3,NA,TRBV6-1
TGTGCCAGCAGCCAAGGCGTCAGGGGGCGCACCGGGGAGCTGTTTTTT,CASSQGVRGRTGELFF,NA,TRBJ2-2,TRBD1,TRBV4-2
TGTGCCAGCAGCTTAAGTCCAGGAAATCAGCCCCAGCATTTT,CASSLSPGNQPQHF,NA,TRBJ1-5,NA,TRBV7-9
TGTGCCAGCGGACAGGGGGAAACAGATACGCAGTATTTT,CASGQGETDTQYF,NA,TRBJ2-3,TRBD1,TRBV6-1
TGTGCCAGCAAACAGACAGGGGCCGGCAATCAGCCCCAGCATTTT,CASKQTGAGNQPQHF,NA,TRBJ1-5,TRBD1,TRBV6-1
TGTGCCAGCAGCTTAGGGTCAGGGGGTGGCTACGAGCAGTACTTC,CASSLGSGGGYEQYF,NA,TRBJ2-7,TRBD1,TRBV7-9
TGTGCCAGCAGCAGAGCCGGACAGGGGGAGACCCAGTACTTC,CASSRAGQGETQYF,once,TRBJ2-5,TRBD1,TRBV7-6
TGTGCCAGCAGCTTCTCGACAGGGGCGATGGGCAATCAGCCCCAGCATTTT,CASSFSTGAMGNQPQHF,once,TRBJ1-5,TRBD1,TRBV5-5
TGTGCCAGTAACTTGAGGACTATGAACACTGAAGCTTTCTTT,CASNLRTMNTEAFF,NA,TRBJ1-1,NA,TRBV19
TGTGCCTGGAGTAAAGGGGGGGCGATTGCTGAGCAGTTCTTC,CAWSKGGAIAEQFF,NA,TRBJ2-1,NA,TRBV30
TGTGCCAGCAGCTTGGGGGGCGGCAGTTCCTACGAGCAGTACTTC,CASSLGGGSSYEQYF,NA,TRBJ2-7,NA,TRBV5-6
TGTGCCAGCAGCTCACCGGGACAGGGATCTGGAAACACCATATATTTT,CASSSPGQGSGNTIYF,NA,TRBJ1-3,TRBD1,TRBV11-3
TGTGCCAGCAGCTTGATCTCTTTCTCTGGAAACACCATATATTTT,CASSLISFSGNTIYF,NA,TRBJ1-3,NA,TRBV5-6
TGCAGCGCCGCGTATAAGAACACTGAAGCTTTCTTT,CSAAYKNTEAFF,few,TRBJ1-1,NA,TRBV29-1
TGTGCCAGCAGTTCTCCGGGACAGGGGGCCGTTGGCTACACCTTC,CASSSPGQGAVGYTF,few,TRBJ1-2,TRBD1,TRBV28
TGTGCCAGTAGTAGAGGCGGCCTCTCCTACGAGCAGTACTTC,CASSRGGLSYEQYF,NA,TRBJ2-7,NA,TRBV19
TGTGCCAGTAGTGGTCGAGATTATAGCAATCAGCCCCAGCATTTT,CASSGRDYSNQPQHF,NA,TRBJ1-5,NA,TRBV19
TGTGCCAGTAGTATTGAGTTGGGACAGAGGCAGCCCCAGCATTTT,CASSIELGQRQPQHF,NA,TRBJ1-5,TRBD1,TRBV19
TGCGCCAGCAGCCAGCTGACGGCGGGGAATTCACCCCTCCACTTT,CASSQLTAGNSPLHF,NA,TRBJ1-6,NA,TRBV4-1
TGTGCCAGCAGTCAGGGGTTTCACGAGCAGTACTTC,CASSQGFHEQYF,NA,TRBJ2-7,NA,TRBV28
TGTGCCAGTACCCAACAGCTTTTTCCTAGCAATCAGCCCCAGCATTTT,CASTQQLFPSNQPQHF,NA,TRBJ1-5,NA,TRBV19
TGCGCCAGCAGTGGACTAGCGGGACACACAGATACGCAGTATTTT,CASSGLAGHTDTQYF,NA,TRBJ2-3,TRBD2,TRBV10-1
TGTGCCAGCAGCGTGCGGGACAGGGAAATCAATGAGCAGTTCTTC,CASSVRDREINEQFF,NA,TRBJ2-1,TRBD1,TRBV9
TGTGCCAGCAGTGAGAGGCGTTTTGCTGAAGCTTTCTTT,CASSERRFAEAFF,NA,TRBJ1-1,NA,TRBV6-1
TGCAGCGTTGAAGATTACAGATACGAGCAGTACTTC,CSVEDYRYEQYF,NA,TRBJ2-7,NA,TRBV29-1